A selection of T cell receptor beta chains follows, all from one sample in a study of OX40 agonist ivuxolimab in advanced cancers. The data were produced by immunoSEQ multiplex PCR, yet TCRdb's version contains in-frame clones alone and is incomplete. This repertoire shows tens of thousands of clones, about 93% found once; its top ten account for around 8.9%. This specimen was CD4+ or CD8+ T cells sorted from blood, taken in a trial of the OX40 agonist ivuxolimab. The receptors derive from an adult with an advanced solid tumor such as melanoma, head and neck, liver or kidney cancer. The CDR3 runs from the conserved cysteine through the conserved F or W. The order of the fields is clone size, J gene, V gene, CDR3 protein. Clone sizes are given selectively: once, few, many, or a class where the clone is expanded.

.	TRBJ1-4	TRBV5-1	CASSFLPGPPNEKLFF
.	TRBJ2-1	TRBV7-6	CASSPEAGTGAYNEQFF
.	TRBJ2-3	TRBV15	CATSTRQGSTDTQYF
.	TRBJ1-1	TRBV4-1	CASSQVGRKMNTEAFF
.	TRBJ1-6	TRBV6-6	CASSYETTYNSPLHF
.	TRBJ1-1	TRBV29-1	CSAWTGNTEAFF
.	TRBJ1-2	TRBV19	CASSVTENYGYTF
once	TRBJ2-7	TRBV7-2	CASSLAGSYEQYF
.	TRBJ2-5	TRBV13	CASLNSPGETQYF
.	TRBJ2-5	TRBV7-9	CASSFLGALKETQYF
.	TRBJ1-2	TRBV7-2	CASSPRQGAGYGYTF
.	TRBJ1-6	TRBV9	CASSVGTDSPLHF
.	TRBJ1-6	TRBV5-6	CASSVDSRPSPLHF
.	TRBJ2-7	TRBV29-1	CSVVGTENYEQYF
.	TRBJ1-2	TRBV18	CASSPARGPNYGYTF
once	TRBJ1-1	TRBV4-2	CASSLVEGTEAFF